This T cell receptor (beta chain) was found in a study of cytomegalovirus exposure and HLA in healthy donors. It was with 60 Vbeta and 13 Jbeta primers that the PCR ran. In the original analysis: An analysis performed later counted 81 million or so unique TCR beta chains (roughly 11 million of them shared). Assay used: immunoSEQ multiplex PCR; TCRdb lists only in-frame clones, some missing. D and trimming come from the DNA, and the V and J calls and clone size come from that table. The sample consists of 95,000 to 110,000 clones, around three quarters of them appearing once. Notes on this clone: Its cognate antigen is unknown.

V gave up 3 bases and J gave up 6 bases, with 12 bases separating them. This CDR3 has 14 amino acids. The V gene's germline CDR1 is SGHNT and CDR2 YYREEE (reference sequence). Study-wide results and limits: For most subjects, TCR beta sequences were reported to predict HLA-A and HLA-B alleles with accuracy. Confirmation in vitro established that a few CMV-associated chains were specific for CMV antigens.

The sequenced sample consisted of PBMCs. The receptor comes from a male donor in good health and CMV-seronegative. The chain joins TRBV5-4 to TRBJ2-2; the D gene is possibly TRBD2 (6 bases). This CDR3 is CASSSPSDSGELFF. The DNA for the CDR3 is TGTGCCAGCAGCTCCCCTAGCGATTCCGGGGAGCTGTTTTTT.